A single T cell receptor (beta chain) is shown here with its context. This receptor's antigen is unknown. It has no much larger one-base neighbor in the sample; base qualities were not kept. Whole blood was collected in K2EDTA tubes by collaborating institutions according to the institutions' own protocols. Collaborator samples were shipped for TCRbeta analysis as frozen whole blood, isolated PBMCs, or DNA extracted from either sample type. The data derive from a study of blood T cell repertoires in COVID-19 (dated by TCRdb to 2018 to 2020). Study-level background: Collaborator samples came from the United States, Italy and Spain and covered acute and convalescent phases of COVID-19. The material from the prospective study consisted of cDNA or gDNA derived from T cells, B-cell-depleted T cells, or PBMCs. Deeply sampled blood TCRbeta repertoires from subjects exposed to, actively infected with, or recovered from COVID-19 were included in the dataset. A freely available public database, intended as a resource for researchers studying the immune response to SARS-CoV-2, is where the repertoires were released. Samples came from the ongoing ImmuneRACE study (first 160 participants) plus 1,254 subjects from 6 global collaborators. Sample metadata almost always included a de-identified subject ID, COVID-19 status, age in years and sex. Where HLA class I and class II types were available, the types were taken from metadata supplied by the sample provider, not from assay-based typing. Beyond this particular receptor, the publication reports: The quantity of clinical and demographic metadata differed by source and by participant and was supplied without curation.

The immunoSEQ Assay, a bias-controlled multiplex PCR, was used to amplify TCRbeta CDR3 regions from genomic DNA. The paper's processing steps were these. The number of nucleated cells in each sample was estimated from the amplification of reference gene primers within the assay. To quantify the absolute abundance of each unique TCRbeta CDR3 rearrangement, sequence reads were collapsed and filtered. For each sample, productive Simpson clonality was calculated by taking the square root of Simpson's diversity index across productive rearrangements. In its TCRdb copy, this immuneACCESS table keeps in-frame sequences only and misses some clones. Where compared with another copy, unresolved V genes explain less than half of these, and the others have no known cause. V and J calls and clone size are those listed in that table; D and trimming were worked out from the DNA. Here the sample has 120,000 or so clones; 88% occur a single time. The leading ten clones occupy 7.5% to 8% of the sample.

The germline V gene encodes CDR1 MNHEY and CDR2 SVGAGI. V is pared back by 5 bases and J by 3 bases, with 5 bases lying between the germline termini. The CDR3 goes from the cysteine to the phenylalanine over 12 residues. Only the CDR3 region is kept as DNA, spanning 36 bases read in frame from base 1. The chain is made from TRBV6-5 and TRBJ2-1; too little of a D gene remains to name it. Material: peripheral blood. This receptor was taken from a man aged 50-60 years with acute or convalescent COVID-19. The CDR3 protein sequence reads: CASSIDYNEQFF. At the DNA level, the sequence is TGTGCCAGCAGTATAGACTACAATGAGCAGTTCTTC.